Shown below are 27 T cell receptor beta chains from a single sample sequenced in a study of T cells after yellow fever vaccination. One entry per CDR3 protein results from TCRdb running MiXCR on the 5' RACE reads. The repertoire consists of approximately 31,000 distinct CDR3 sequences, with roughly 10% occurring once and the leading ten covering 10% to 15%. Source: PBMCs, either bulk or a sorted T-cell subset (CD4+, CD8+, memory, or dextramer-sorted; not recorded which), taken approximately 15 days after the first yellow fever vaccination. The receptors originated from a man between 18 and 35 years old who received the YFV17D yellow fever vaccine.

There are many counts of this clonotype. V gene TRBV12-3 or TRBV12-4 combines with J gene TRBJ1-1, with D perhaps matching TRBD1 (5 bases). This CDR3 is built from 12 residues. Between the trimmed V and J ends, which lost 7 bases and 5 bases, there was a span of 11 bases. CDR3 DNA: TGTGCCAGCACTTGGGGGGGGACTGAAGCTTTCTTT. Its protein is CASTWGGTEAFF.

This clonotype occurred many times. CDR3 DNA: TGTGCCAGCAGCTTAATGACAGGCCAAGAGACCCAGTACTTC. Its protein product is CASSLMTGQETQYF. This rearrangement joins TRBV7-9 to TRBJ2-5; D perhaps matches TRBD1 (6 bases). CDR1 is SEHNR and CDR2 is FQNEAQ in the germline V gene (reference sequence). This CDR3 is 14 amino acids long. V lost 2 bases, J lost 1 base, and 8 bases lay in between.

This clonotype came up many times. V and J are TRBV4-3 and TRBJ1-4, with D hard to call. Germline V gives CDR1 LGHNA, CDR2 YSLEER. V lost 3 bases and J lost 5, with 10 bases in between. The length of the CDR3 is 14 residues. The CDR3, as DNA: TGCGCCAGCAGCCAGGGCAGAGTGAATGAAAAACTGTTTTTT. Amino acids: CASSQGRVNEKLFF.

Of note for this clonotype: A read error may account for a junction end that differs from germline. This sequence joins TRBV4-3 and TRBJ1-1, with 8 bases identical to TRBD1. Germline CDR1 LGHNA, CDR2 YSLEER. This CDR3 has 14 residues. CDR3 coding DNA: TGCGCCAGCAGCCGCACCCGGACAGGGAGTGAAGATTTCTTT. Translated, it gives CASSRTRTGSEDFF.

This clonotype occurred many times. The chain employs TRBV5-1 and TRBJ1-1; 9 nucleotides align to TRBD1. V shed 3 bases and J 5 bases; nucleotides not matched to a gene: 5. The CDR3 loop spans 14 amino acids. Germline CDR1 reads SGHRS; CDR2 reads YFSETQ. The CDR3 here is CASSWGQGGTEAFF. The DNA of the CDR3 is TGCGCCAGCAGCTGGGGACAGGGTGGGACTGAAGCTTTCTTT. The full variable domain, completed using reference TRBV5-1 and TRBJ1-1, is KAGVTQTPRYLIKTRGQQVTLSCSPISGHRSVSWYQQTPGQGLQFLFEYFSETQRNKGNFPGRFSGRQFSNSRSEMNVSTLELGDSALYLCASSWGQGGTEAFFGQGTRLTVV.

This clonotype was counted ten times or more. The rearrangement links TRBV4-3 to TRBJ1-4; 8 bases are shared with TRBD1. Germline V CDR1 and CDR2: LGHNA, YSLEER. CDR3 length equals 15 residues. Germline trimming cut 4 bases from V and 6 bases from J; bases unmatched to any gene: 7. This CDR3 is CASSRVQGADEKLFF. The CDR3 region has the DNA TGCGCCAGCAGCCGTGTTCAGGGGGCGGATGAAAAACTGTTTTTT.

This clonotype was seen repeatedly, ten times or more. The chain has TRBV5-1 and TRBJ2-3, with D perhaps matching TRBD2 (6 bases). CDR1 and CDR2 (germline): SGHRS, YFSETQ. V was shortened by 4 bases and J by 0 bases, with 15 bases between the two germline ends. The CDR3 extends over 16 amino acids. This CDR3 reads CASSTGTGPSTDTQYF. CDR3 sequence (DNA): TGCGCCAGCAGCACTGGGACTGGCCCTAGCACAGATACGCAGTATTTT.

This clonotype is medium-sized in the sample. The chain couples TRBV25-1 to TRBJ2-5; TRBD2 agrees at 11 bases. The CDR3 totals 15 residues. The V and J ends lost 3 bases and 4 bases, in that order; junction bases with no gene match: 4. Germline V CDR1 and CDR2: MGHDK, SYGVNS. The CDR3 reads CASSETSGVRETQYF. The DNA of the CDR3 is TGTGCCAGCAGTGAGACTAGCGGGGTTCGAGAGACCCAGTACTTC.

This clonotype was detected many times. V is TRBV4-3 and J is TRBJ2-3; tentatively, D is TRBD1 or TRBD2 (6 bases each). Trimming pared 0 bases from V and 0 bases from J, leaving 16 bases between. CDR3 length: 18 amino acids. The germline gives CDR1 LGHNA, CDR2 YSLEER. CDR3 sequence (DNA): TGCGCCAGCAGCCAAGATCTGCTTACGGGGGCTAGCACAGATACGCAGTATTTT. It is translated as CASSQDLLTGASTDTQYF.

CDR3 amino acids: CSATSSARGAENEQFF. The CDR3 DNA reads as TGCAGTGCTACTAGTAGCGCTCGAGGGGCGGAGAATGAGCAGTTCTTC. This sequence joins TRBV20-1 and TRBJ2-1; D may correspond to TRBD1 or TRBD2 (5 bases each). This CDR3 spans 16 amino acids. Germline V gene data show CDR1 as DFQATT and CDR2 as SNEGSKA (reference sequence). Trimming shortened V by 4 bases and J by 7 bases, and 23 bases separated the two germline ends.

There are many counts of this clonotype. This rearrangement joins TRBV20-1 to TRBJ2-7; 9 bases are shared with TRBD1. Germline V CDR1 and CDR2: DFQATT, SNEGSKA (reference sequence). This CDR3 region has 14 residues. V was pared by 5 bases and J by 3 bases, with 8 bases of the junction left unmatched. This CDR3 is CSASDRGLFYEQYV. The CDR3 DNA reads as TGCAGTGCTTCGGACAGGGGATTGTTCTACGAGCAGTACGTC.

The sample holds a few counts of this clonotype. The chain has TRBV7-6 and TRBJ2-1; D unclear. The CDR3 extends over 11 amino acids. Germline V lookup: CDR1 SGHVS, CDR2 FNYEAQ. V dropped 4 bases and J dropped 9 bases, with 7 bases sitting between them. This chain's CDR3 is CASSYRFEQFF. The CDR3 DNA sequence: TGTGCCAGCAGCTATCGGTTTGAGCAGTTCTTC. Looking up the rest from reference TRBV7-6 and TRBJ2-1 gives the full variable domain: GAGVSQSPRYKVTKRGQDVALRCDPISGHVSLYWYRQALGQGPEFLTYFNYEAQQDKSGLPNDRFSAERPEGSISTLTIQRTEQRDSAMYRCASSYRFEQFFGPGTRLTVL.

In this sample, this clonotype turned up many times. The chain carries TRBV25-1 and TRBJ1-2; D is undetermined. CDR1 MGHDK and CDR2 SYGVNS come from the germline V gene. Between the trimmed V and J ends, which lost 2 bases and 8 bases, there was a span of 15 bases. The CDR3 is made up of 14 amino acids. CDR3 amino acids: CASSEIPAAGGYTF. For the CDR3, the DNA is TGTGCCAGCAGTGAAATCCCAGCGGCAGGCGGCTACACCTTC.

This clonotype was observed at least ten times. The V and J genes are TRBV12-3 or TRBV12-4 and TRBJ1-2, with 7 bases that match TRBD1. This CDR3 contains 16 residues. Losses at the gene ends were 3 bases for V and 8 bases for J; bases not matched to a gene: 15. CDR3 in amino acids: CASSLKRQGPDYGYTF. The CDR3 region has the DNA TGTGCCAGCAGTTTGAAACGACAGGGACCGGATTACGGCTACACCTTC.

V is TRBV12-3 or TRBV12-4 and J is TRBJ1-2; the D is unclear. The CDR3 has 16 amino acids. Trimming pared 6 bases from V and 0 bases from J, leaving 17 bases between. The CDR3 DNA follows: TGTGCCAGCAGGAGGAACGCGGTGAGCCCTAACTATGGCTACACCTTC. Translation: CASRRNAVSPNYGYTF.

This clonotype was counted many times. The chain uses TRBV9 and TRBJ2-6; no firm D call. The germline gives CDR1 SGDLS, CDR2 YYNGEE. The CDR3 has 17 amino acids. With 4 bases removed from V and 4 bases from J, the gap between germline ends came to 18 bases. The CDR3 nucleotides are TGTGCCAGCAGCACCAGGACCCTAAGGTCCGGGGCCAACGTCCTGACTTTC. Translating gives CASSTRTLRSGANVLTF.

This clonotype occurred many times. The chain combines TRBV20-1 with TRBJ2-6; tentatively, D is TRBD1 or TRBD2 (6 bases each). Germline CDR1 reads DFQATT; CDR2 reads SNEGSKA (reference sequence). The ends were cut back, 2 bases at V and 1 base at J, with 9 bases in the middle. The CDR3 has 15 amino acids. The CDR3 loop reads CSARSGASGANVLTF. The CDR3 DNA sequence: TGCAGTGCTAGATCGGGGGCTTCTGGGGCCAACGTCCTGACTTTC.

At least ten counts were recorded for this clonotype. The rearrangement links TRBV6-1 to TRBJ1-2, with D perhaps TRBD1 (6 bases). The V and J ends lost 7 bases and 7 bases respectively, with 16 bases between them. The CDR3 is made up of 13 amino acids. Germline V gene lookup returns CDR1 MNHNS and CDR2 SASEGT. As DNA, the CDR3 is TGTGCCAGCACACTAACAGGGTTTTCTGGCTACACCTTC. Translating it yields CASTLTGFSGYTF.

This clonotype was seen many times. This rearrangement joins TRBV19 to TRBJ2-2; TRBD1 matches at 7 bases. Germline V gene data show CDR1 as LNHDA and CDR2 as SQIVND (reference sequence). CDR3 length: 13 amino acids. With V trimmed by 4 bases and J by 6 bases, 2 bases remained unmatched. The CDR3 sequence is CASSTTGAGELFF. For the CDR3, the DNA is TGTGCCAGTAGTACTACAGGGGCCGGGGAGCTGTTTTTT.

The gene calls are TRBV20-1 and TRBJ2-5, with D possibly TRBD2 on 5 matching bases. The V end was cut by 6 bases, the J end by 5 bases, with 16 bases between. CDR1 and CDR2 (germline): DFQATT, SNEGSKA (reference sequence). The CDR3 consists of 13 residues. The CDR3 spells CSAEPEVGETQYF. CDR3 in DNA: TGCAGTGCCGAGCCGGAGGTAGGGGAGACCCAGTACTTC.

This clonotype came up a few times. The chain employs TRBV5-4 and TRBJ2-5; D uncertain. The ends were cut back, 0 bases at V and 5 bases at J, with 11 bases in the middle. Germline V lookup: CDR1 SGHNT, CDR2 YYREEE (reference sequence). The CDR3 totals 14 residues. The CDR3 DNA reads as TGTGCCAGCAGCTTGGCCGGGCGAAGGGAGACCCAGTACTTC. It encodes CASSLAGRRETQYF.

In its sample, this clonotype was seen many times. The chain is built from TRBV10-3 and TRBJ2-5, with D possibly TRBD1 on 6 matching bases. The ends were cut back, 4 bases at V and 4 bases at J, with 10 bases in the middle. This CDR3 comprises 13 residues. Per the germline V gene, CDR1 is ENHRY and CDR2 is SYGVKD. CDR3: CAISGVGAETQYF. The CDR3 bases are TGTGCCATCAGTGGTGTGGGGGCAGAGACCCAGTACTTC.

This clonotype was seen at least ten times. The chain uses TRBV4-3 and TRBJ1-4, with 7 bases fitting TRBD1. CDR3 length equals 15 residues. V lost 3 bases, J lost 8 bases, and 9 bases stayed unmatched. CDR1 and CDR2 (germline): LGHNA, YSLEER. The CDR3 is CASSQSRGGYEKLFF. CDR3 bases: TGCGCCAGCAGCCAGAGTCGAGGGGGCTACGAAAAACTGTTTTTT.

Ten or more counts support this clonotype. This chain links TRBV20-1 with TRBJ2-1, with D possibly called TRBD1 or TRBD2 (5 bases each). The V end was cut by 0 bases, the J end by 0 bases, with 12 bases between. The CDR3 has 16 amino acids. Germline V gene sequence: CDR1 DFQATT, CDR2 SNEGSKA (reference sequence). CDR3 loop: CSARDTGTSSYNEQFF. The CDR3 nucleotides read TGCAGTGCTAGAGATACTGGGACCAGCTCCTACAATGAGCAGTTCTTC.

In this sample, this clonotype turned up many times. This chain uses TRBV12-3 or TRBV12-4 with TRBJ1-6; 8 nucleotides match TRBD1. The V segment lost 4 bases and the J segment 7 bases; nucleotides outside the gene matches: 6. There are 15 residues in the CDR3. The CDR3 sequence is CASSSGQGGNSPLHF. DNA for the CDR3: TGTGCCAGCAGTTCCGGACAGGGCGGGAATTCACCCCTCCACTTT.

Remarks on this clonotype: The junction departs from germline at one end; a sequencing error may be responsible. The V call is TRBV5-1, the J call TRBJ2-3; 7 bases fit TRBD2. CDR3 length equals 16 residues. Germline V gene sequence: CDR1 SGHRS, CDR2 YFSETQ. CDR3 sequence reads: CSSSLGGMLLPDTQYF. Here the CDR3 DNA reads TGCTCCAGCAGCTTGGGGGGGATGCTACTGCCAGATACGCAGTATTTT.

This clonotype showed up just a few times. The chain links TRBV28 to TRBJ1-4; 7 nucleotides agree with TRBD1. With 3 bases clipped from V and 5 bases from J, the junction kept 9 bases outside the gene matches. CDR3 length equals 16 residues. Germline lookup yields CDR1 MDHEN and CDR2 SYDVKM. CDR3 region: CASSFRTGALNEKLFF. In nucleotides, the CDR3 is TGTGCCAGCAGTTTCAGAACAGGGGCACTAAATGAAAAACTGTTTTTT.